Shown below are 24 T cell receptor beta chains from a single sample sequenced in a study of blood T cells in healthy people across ages (dated by TCRdb to about 2015). The library was produced with 5' RACE. The listed sequencing device is Illumina HiSeq 2500. A second roughly 7 to 12 cycle PCR used a sample-barcoded 5' primer and a J-beta primer mix. The public reads were quality trimmed at Q25 with fastp and then assembled into clones with MiXCR by TCRdb, keeping productive beta chains. CDR3 protein sequences are deduplicated, and each keeps its most common genes and DNA. The table for this sample lists 800,000 or so distinct CDR3 sequences; approximately 67% of them were counted only once. The ten biggest clones cover 25% to 35% of the sample. Sequenced sample: blood. The receptors here all came from a man younger than 40 in good health.

This chain links TRBV29-1 with TRBJ1-2; 10 bases agree with TRBD1. Germline CDR1 reads SQVTM; CDR2 reads ANQGSEA. V was pared by 6 bases and J by 8 bases, with 9 bases of the junction left unmatched. This CDR3 spans 13 amino acids. The CDR3 region is CSVTSTGGWGYTF. The CDR3 nucleotides read TGCAGCGTGACCTCGACAGGGGGCTGGGGCTACACCTTC.

This clonotype has a single count. V and J are TRBV7-9 and TRBJ2-3, with D maybe TRBD2 (6 bases). Trimming took 5 bases from V and 4 from J, leaving 13 bases between them. The CDR3 has 14 residues. The germline V gene has CDR1 SEHNR and CDR2 FQNEAQ (reference sequence). CDR3 sequence reads: CASSPGLPPDTQYF. The DNA for the CDR3 is TGTGCCAGCAGCCCCGGACTACCTCCAGATACGCAGTATTTT.

The chain couples TRBV4-3 to TRBJ2-7; D uncertain. Germline loops: CDR1 LGHNA, CDR2 YSLEER. There are 14 residues in the CDR3. V lost 0 bases to trimming and J lost 2 bases, with 8 bases between them. CDR3 nucleotides: TGCGCCAGCAGCCAAGACCAGACTGCCTACGAGCAGTACTTC. Its translation: CASSQDQTAYEQYF.

The chain is built from TRBV6-2 or TRBV6-3 and TRBJ2-5; TRBD2 aligns across 7 bases. The closer fit of TRBJ2-4 to the DNA end suggests the J call may be wrong. CDR3 length: 14 residues. The germline V gene encodes CDR1 MNHEY and CDR2 SVGEGT. CDR3 sequence: CASSPPRRENIQYF. CDR3 bases: TGTGCCAGCAGTCCTCCCCGGCGGGAGAACATTCAGTACTTC.

The CDR3 reads CASSNPPWTGKDSPLHF. The CDR3, as DNA: TGTGCCAGCAGTAACCCTCCCTGGACAGGGAAGGATTCACCCCTCCACTTT. The gene calls are TRBV6-2 or TRBV6-3 and TRBJ1-6, with TRBD1 matching over 8 bases. V dropped 5 bases and J dropped 8; count of bases not matched to a gene: 14. CDR1 is MNHEY and CDR2 is SVGEGT in the germline V gene. This CDR3 has 17 amino acids.

This clonotype was seen a handful of times. The chain employs TRBV27 and TRBJ2-7, with D perhaps TRBD1 (5 bases). The germline gives CDR1 MNHEY, CDR2 SMNVEV (reference sequence). This CDR3 contains 13 residues. V gave up 3 bases and J gave up 6 bases, with 12 bases separating them. The CDR3 DNA is TGTGCCAGCAGTTTTCAGGGCTCGGGCGAGCAGTACTTC. Its translation is CASSFQGSGEQYF.

The rearrangement uses TRBV6-5 and TRBJ2-6; possibly TRBD1 for D (6 bases). Trimming shortened V by 2 bases and J by 2 bases, and 10 bases separated the two germline ends. The germline V gene has CDR1 MNHEY and CDR2 SVGAGI. The CDR3 runs to 16 residues. CDR3: CASSYVGAPGANVLTF. DNA for the CDR3: TGTGCCAGCAGTTACGTGGGGGCGCCTGGGGCCAACGTCCTGACTTTC.

This chain links TRBV6-2 or TRBV6-3 with TRBJ2-5; 9 bases match TRBD2. The DNA matches TRBJ2-7 better at its end, which makes the J call doubtful. CDR1 is MNHEY, CDR2 SVGEGT, per germline. The CDR3 has 15 residues. The CDR3 coding sequence is TGTGCCAGCAGGAGGGGGACTAGCTCCTTCTACGAGCAGTACTTC. Protein: CASRRGTSSFYEQYF.

The chain carries TRBV27 and TRBJ2-3, with D possibly TRBD1 on 5 matching bases. Looked up from germline, CDR1 is MNHEY and CDR2 is SMNVEV (reference sequence). The CDR3 contains 15 residues. The germline V and J ends were trimmed by 3 bases and 5 bases, with 15 bases remaining between them. The CDR3 loop is CASSFGAPLQDTQYF. CDR3 in DNA: TGTGCCAGCAGTTTTGGGGCACCCCTCCAAGATACGCAGTATTTT.

The V and J genes are TRBV29-1 and TRBJ2-3; either TRBD1 or TRBD2 may fit D (5 bases each). The CDR3 spans 16 residues. V gave up 0 bases and J gave up 0 bases, with 13 bases separating them. Germline assignment: CDR1 SQVTM and CDR2 ANQGSEA. CDR3 DNA sequence: TGCAGCGTTGAAGAAGAGGGGCCCTCTAGCACAGATACGCAGTATTTT. It specifies CSVEEEGPSSTDTQYF.

The rearrangement uses TRBV7-2 and TRBJ1-1, with 9 bases identical to TRBD1. Germline lookup yields CDR1 SGHTA and CDR2 FQGNSA. With V trimmed by 2 bases and J by 4 bases, 5 bases remained unmatched. The CDR3 length is 15 residues. CDR3 DNA sequence: TGTGCCAGCAGCTTAATACAGGGGGCGGCCACTGAAGCTTTCTTT. Translated: CASSLIQGAATEAFF.

The genes are TRBV5-6 and TRBJ1-2; maybe TRBD1 (6 bases). Germline values: CDR1 SGHDT, CDR2 YYEEEE. This CDR3 contains 14 residues. With 0 bases removed from V and 7 bases from J, the gap between germline ends came to 13 bases. The CDR3 loop is CASSLDRVGSGYTF. As DNA, the CDR3 is TGTGCCAGCAGCTTGGACAGGGTAGGAAGTGGCTACACCTTC.

The chain recombines TRBV9 with TRBJ2-3; 11 bases line up with TRBD2. After removal of 0 bases from V and 0 bases from J, the junction contained 6 bases not matched to a gene. Germline V CDR1 and CDR2: SGDLS, YYNGEE. This CDR3 contains 18 residues. This chain's CDR3 is CASSVVAGGGLSTDTQYF. The DNA for the CDR3 is TGTGCCAGCAGCGTAGTAGCGGGGGGGGGTTTGAGCACAGATACGCAGTATTTT.

As for this clonotype: A read error may produce the germline difference seen at one junction end. This chain links TRBV20-1 with TRBJ2-1; TRBD1 might be the D (5 bases). The CDR3 is 16 amino acids. The germline CDR1 and CDR2 sequences are DFQATT and SNEGSKA (reference sequence). This CDR3 reads CSALYRQGGAYSEQFF. DNA of the CDR3: TGCAGTGCTTTATATAGGCAGGGTGGGGCCTACAGTGAGCAGTTCTTC.

CDR3 coding DNA: TGTGCCAGTAGCCTCGCGGACAGCTACACCTTC. This gives the protein CASSLADSYTF. The chain joins TRBV19 to TRBJ1-2; possibly TRBD1 for D (5 bases). The CDR3 consists of 11 residues. Trimming removed 6 bases at V and 9 bases at J, with 11 bases between. Germline lookup yields CDR1 LNHDA and CDR2 SQIVND (reference sequence).

The chain carries TRBV27 and TRBJ1-1; 7 bases match TRBD1. V gave up 0 bases and J gave up 4 bases; unmatched junction bases: 5. Germline values: CDR1 MNHEY, CDR2 SMNVEV (reference sequence). The CDR3 spans 15 residues. The CDR3 reads CASSLSRGGSTEAFF. CDR3 bases: TGTGCCAGCAGTTTATCCAGGGGGGGTAGCACTGAAGCTTTCTTT.

The chain joins TRBV20-1 to TRBJ2-1, with 11 nucleotides matching TRBD2. Per germline, CDR1 DFQATT and CDR2 SNEGSKA (reference sequence). This CDR3 is 16 amino acids long. V lost 6 bases and J lost 0; bases outside the gene matches: 7. DNA for the CDR3: TGCAGTGCCATAGGGACTAGCGGACCCTCCTACAATGAGCAGTTCTTC. Its translation is CSAIGTSGPSYNEQFF.

The V gene is TRBV20-1, the J gene TRBJ2-7; weak D call: TRBD2 (5 bases). Trimming shortened V by 2 bases and J by 4 bases, and 9 bases separated the two germline ends. CDR3 length: 12 amino acids. Germline CDR1 DFQATT, CDR2 SNEGSKA (reference sequence). The CDR3 bases are TGCAGTGCTAGACGACTACAGTACGAGCAGTACTTC. This encodes CSARRLQYEQYF.

The genes are TRBV6-2 or TRBV6-3 and TRBJ2-4, with 14 bases identical to TRBD2. TRBJ2-5 explains the end of the DNA better; the J call may be wrong. The germline V gene has CDR1 MNHEY and CDR2 SVGEGT. The CDR3 runs 17 residues. The CDR3 DNA reads as TGTGCCAGCAGATCCGGGACTAGCGGGGGTCCGTGGGAGACCCAGTACTTC. Protein: CASRSGTSGGPWETQYF.

This clonotype was seen more than once but under ten times. The rearrangement uses TRBV7-4 and TRBJ2-1, with TRBD1 as a possible D gene (5 bases). The CDR3 totals 17 residues. CDR1 and CDR2 (germline): SGHVT, SQSDAQ. With 6 bases removed from V and 4 bases from J, the gap between germline ends came to 22 bases. The CDR3 spells CASSYRQFSIKYNEQFF. DNA for the CDR3: TGTGCCAGCAGTTACCGACAGTTCTCAATTAAATACAATGAGCAGTTCTTC.

V usage is TRBV29-1 and J usage is TRBJ2-1; D is perhaps TRBD1 (5 bases). Germline CDR1 reads SQVTM; CDR2 reads ANQGSEA. The CDR3 is 15 amino acids. V was pared by 1 base and J by 1 base, with 11 bases between. CDR3 protein: CSVEGHRSSYNEQFF. The CDR3 DNA follows: TGCAGCGTTGAAGGTCACAGGTCGTCCTACAATGAGCAGTTCTTC.

This clonotype has more than one count but fewer than ten. The chain has TRBV27 and TRBJ1-5; no clear D gene. Per the germline V gene, CDR1 is MNHEY and CDR2 is SMNVEV (reference sequence). The CDR3 runs 13 residues. Between the trimmed V and J ends, which lost 3 bases and 4 bases, there was a span of 7 bases. The CDR3 DNA follows: TGTGCCAGCAGTTTGATTTCAAATCAGCCCCAGCATTTT. Translation: CASSLISNQPQHF.

This clonotype was observed a single time. This chain connects TRBV2 to TRBJ2-3, with D perhaps matching TRBD2 (5 bases). Trimming removed 8 bases from V and 1 base from J, with 13 bases in between. CDR3 length: 14 residues. Germline CDR1 is SNHLY and CDR2 is FYNNEI. The CDR3 protein is CASGETAGTDTQYF. DNA of the CDR3: TGTGCCAGCGGGGAGACGGCAGGCACAGATACGCAGTATTTT.

The gene calls are TRBV20-1 and TRBJ2-1; D possibly corresponds to TRBD2 (7 bases). The CDR3 consists of 13 residues. The V and J ends lost 8 bases and 8 bases respectively, with 19 bases between them. CDR1 is DFQATT and CDR2 is SNEGSKA in the germline V gene (reference sequence). For the CDR3, the DNA is TGCAGTCCGGCGTCGGGGGGCGGATATGAGCAGTTCTTC. Protein product: CSPASGGGYEQFF.